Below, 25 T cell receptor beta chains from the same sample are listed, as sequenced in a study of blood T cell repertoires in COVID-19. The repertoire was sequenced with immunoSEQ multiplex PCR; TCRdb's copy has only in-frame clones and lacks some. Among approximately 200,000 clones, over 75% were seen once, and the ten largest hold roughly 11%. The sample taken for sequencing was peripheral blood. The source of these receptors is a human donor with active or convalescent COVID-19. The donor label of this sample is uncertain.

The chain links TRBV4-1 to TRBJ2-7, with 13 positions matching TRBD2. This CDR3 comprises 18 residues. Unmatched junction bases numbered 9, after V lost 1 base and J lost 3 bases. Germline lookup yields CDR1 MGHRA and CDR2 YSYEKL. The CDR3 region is CASSQVDMGLAGHYEQYF. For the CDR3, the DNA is TGCGCCAGCAGCCAAGTGGATATGGGACTAGCGGGGCACTACGAGCAGTACTTC.

Here the CDR3 DNA reads TGTGCCAGCAGCCAAGAGCAGGGCCCGTACGAGCAGTACTTC. This sequence encodes CASSQEQGPYEQYF. The chain links TRBV4-2 to TRBJ2-7; tentatively, D is TRBD1 (5 bases). This CDR3 is 14 amino acids long. CDR1 and CDR2 from the germline V gene are LGHNA and YNFKEQ. Between the trimmed V and J ends, which lost 0 bases and 4 bases, there was a span of 10 bases.

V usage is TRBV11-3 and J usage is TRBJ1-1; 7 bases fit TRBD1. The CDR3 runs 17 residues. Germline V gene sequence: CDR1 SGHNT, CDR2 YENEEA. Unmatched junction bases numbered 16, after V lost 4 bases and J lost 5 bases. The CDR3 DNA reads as TGTGCCAGCAGCTGTACAGGGGTGGGCAACGATTGGACTGAAGCTTTCTTT. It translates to CASSCTGVGNDWTEAFF.

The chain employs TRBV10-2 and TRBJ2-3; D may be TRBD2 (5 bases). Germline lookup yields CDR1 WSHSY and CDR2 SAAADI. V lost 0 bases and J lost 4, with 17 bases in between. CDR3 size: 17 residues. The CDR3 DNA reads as TGCGCCAGCAGTGAGTCGATGACGGGATTACCCCCAGATACGCAGTATTTT. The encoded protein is CASSESMTGLPPDTQYF.

The CDR3 nucleotides are TGTGCCAGCAGCTTAGAAGCGGGGGGCGACAATGAGCAGTTCTTC. Its translation is CASSLEAGGDNEQFF. V gene TRBV13 combines with J gene TRBJ2-1, with 9 bases fitting TRBD2. V was clipped by 1 base and J by 5 bases; unmatched bases: 3. Germline-derived CDR1 and CDR2 are PRHDT and FYEKMQ (reference sequence). The CDR3 sequence is 15 residues long. Full variable domain (outside the CDR3, taken from reference TRBV13 and TRBJ2-1): AAGVIQSPRHLIKEKRETATLKCYPIPRHDTVYWYQQGPGQDPQFLISFYEKMQSDKGSIPDRFSAQQFSDYHSELNMSSLELGDSALYFCASSLEAGGDNEQFFGPGTRLTVL.

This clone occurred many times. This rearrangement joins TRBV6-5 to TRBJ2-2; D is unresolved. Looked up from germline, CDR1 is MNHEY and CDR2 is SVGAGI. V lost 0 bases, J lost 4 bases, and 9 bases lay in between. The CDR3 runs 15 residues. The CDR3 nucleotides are TGTGCCAGCAGTTACTCGGGTAGCCGCACCGGGGAGCTGTTTTTT. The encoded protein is CASSYSGSRTGELFF.

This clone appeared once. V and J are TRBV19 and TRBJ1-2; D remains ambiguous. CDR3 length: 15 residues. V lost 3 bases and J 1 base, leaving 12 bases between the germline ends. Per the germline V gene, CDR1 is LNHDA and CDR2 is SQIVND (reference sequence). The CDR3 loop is CASSMSGADNYGYTF. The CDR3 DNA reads TGTGCCAGTAGTATGTCAGGCGCAGATAACTATGGCTACACCTTC.

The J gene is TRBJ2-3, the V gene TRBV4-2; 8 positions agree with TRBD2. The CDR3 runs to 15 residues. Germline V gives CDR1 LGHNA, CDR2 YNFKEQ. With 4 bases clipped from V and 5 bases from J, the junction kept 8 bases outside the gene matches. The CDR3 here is CASSRAGGEGDTQYF. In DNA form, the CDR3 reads TGTGCCAGCAGCCGCGCGGGGGGAGAGGGAGATACGCAGTATTTT.

CDR3 sequence (DNA): TGTGCCTGGGGCAACCTGGGATCGGGGGAATTCGGAAAACTGTTTTTT. Translation: CAWGNLGSGEFGKLFF. The rearrangement uses TRBV30 and TRBJ1-4; weak D call: TRBD1 (5 bases). The CDR3 contains 16 residues. Germline loops: CDR1 GTSNPN, CDR2 SVGIG (reference sequence). Deletions cut 5 bases from V and 10 bases from J, with 26 bases between.

DNA of the CDR3: TGTGCCAGTGATACGGGGGTTGGTCCCGGGGAGCTGTTTTTT. Its protein is CASDTGVGPGELFF. The chain uses TRBV19 and TRBJ2-2; a weak D match, TRBD2 (6 bases). Looked up from germline, CDR1 is LNHDA and CDR2 is SQIVND (reference sequence). Trimming removed 8 bases from V and 6 bases from J, with 16 bases in between. The CDR3 has 14 residues.

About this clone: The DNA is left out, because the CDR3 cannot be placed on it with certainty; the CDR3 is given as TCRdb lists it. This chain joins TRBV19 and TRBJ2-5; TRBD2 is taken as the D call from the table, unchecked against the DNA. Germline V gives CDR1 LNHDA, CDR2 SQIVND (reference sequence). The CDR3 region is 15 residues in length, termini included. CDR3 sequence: CASVPREAARETQYF.

The CDR3, as DNA: TGTGCCAGCAGCCAAGGGGTCGGGGGCTACACCTTC. Translated, it gives CASSQGVGGYTF. The chain joins TRBV3-1 (or the pseudogene TRBV3-2) to TRBJ1-2; no clear D gene. V dropped 1 base and J dropped 8 bases, with 8 bases sitting between them. The CDR3 length is 12 residues. The germline gives CDR1 LGHDT, CDR2 YNNKEL (reference sequence).

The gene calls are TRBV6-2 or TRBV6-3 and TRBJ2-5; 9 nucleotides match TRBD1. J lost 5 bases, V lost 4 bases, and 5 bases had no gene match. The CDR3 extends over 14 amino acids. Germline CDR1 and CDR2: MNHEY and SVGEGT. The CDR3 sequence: CASSLQGARETQYF. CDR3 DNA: TGTGCCAGCAGTTTACAGGGGGCGCGGGAGACCCAGTACTTC.

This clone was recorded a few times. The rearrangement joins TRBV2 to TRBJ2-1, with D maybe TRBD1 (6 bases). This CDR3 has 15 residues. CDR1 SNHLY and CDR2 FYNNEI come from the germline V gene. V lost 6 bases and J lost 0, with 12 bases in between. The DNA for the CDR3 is TGTGCCAGCAGATTAGACAGGAGCTCCTACAATGAGCAGTTCTTC. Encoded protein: CASRLDRSSYNEQFF.

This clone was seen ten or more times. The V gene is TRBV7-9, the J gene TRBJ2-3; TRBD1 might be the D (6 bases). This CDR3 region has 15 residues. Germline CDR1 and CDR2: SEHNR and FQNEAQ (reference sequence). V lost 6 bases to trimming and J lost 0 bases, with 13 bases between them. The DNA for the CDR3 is TGTGCCAGCAGTCGTCAGGGACATAGCACAGATACGCAGTATTTT. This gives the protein CASSRQGHSTDTQYF.

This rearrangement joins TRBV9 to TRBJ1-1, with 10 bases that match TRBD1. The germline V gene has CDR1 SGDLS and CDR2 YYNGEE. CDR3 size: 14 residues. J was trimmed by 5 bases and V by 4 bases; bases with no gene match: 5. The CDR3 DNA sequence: TGTGCCAGCAGCCAGGGACAGGGGAGTACTGAAGCTTTCTTT. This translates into CASSQGQGSTEAFF.

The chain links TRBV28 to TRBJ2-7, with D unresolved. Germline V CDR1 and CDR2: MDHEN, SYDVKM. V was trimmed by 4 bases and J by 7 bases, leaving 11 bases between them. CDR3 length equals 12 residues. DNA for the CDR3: TGTGCCAGCAGTTCTTTGCGGTTGGAGCAGTACTTC. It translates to CASSSLRLEQYF. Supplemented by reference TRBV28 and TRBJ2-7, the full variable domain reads DVKVTQSSRYLVKRTGEKVFLECVQDMDHENMFWYRQDPGLGLRLIYFSYDVKMKEKGDIPEGYSVSREKKERFSLILESASTNQTSMYLCASSSLRLEQYFGPGTRLTVT.

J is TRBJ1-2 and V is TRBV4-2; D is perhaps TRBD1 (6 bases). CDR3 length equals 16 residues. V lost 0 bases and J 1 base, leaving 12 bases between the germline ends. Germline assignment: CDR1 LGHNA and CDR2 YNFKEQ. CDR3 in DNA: TGTGCCAGCAGCCAAGATGGGGGGGCAAGTAACTATGGCTACACCTTC. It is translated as CASSQDGGASNYGYTF.

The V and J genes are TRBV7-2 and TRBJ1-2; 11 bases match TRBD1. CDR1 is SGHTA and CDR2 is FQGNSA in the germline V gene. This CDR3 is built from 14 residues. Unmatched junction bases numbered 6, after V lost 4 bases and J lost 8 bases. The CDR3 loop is CASSSGQGAGGYTF. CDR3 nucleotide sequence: TGTGCCAGCAGCTCAGGACAGGGGGCGGGAGGCTACACCTTC.

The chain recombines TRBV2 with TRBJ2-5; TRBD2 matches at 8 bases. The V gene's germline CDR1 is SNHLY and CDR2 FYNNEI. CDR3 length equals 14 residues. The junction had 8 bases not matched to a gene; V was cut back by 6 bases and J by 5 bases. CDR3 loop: CASRAGLGRETQYF. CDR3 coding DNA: TGTGCCAGCAGAGCGGGACTAGGGAGGGAGACCCAGTACTTC.

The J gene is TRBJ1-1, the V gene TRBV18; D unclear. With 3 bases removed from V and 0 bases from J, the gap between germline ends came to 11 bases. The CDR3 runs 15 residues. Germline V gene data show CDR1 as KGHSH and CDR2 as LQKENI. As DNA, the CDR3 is TGTGCCAGCTCACCTCTCGAGCTCATGAACACTGAAGCTTTCTTT. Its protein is CASSPLELMNTEAFF. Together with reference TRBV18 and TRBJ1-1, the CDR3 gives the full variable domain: NAGVMQNPRHLVRRRGQEARLRCSPMKGHSHVYWYRQLPEEGLKFMVYLQKENIIDESGMPKERFSAEFPKEGPSILRIQQVVRGDSAAYFCASSPLELMNTEAFFGQGTRLTVV.

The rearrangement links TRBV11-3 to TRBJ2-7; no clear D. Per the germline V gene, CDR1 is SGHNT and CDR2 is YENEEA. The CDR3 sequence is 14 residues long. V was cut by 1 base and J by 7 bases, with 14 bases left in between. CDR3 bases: TGTGCCAGCAGCTTAGGTTACAGCTCCAGGGAGCAGTACTTC. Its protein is CASSLGYSSREQYF.

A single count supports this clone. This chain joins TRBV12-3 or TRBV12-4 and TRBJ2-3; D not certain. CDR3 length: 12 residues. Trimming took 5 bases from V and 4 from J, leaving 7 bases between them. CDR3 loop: CASSHPPDTQYF. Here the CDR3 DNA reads TGTGCCAGCAGTCATCCCCCAGATACGCAGTATTTT.

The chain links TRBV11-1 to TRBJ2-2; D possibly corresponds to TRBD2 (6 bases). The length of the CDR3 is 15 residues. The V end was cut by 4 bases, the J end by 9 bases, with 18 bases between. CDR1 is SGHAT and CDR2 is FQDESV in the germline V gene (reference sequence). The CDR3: CASSSKKEGFRELFF. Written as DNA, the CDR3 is TGTGCCAGCAGCTCCAAAAAGGAGGGGTTTAGGGAGCTGTTTTTT.

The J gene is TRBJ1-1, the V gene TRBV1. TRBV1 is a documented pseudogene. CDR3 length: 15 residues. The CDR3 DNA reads TGCACCAGCAGCCCCCGGGACTCACGGGAAACTGAAGCTTTCTTT. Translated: CTSSPRDSRETEAFF.